These 27 T cell receptor beta chains share one sample of origin, sequenced in a study of technical replicates of blood from several donors. Assay used: immunoSEQ multiplex PCR; TCRdb lists only in-frame clones, some missing. The table includes fewer than 75,000 clones, approximately 88% detected once. Sample: PBMCs. Source of these receptors: a human donor in good health. Some clones in this sample may be carry-over from other donors' samples.

The chain combines TRBV6-5 with TRBJ2-6; no reliable D call. CDR3 length: 15 residues. Germline assignment: CDR1 MNHEY and CDR2 SVGAGI. The V end was cut by 4 bases, the J end by 2 bases, with 9 bases between. CDR3 bases: TGTGCCAGCAGTTCAGAATCTCCTGGGGCCAACGTCCTGACTTTC. It specifies CASSSESPGANVLTF.

CDR3 nucleotide sequence: TGTGCCAGCTCGCTAAGGGGTGCCACCGGGGAGCTGTTTTTT. The encoded protein is CASSLRGATGELFF. This chain uses TRBV18 with TRBJ2-2; weak D call: TRBD1 (5 bases). CDR1 is KGHSH, CDR2 LQKENI, per germline. The CDR3 loop spans 14 amino acids. V lost 6 bases and J 4 bases, leaving 12 bases between the germline ends. The entire variable domain, with the rest obtained from reference TRBV18 and TRBJ2-2, is as follows: NAGVMQNPRHLVRRRGQEARLRCSPMKGHSHVYWYRQLPEEGLKFMVYLQKENIIDESGMPKERFSAEFPKEGPSILRIQQVVRGDSAAYFCASSLRGATGELFFGEGSRLTVL.

The CDR3 DNA reads as TGTGCCAGCAGCCCCGGGACTAGCGTTAAAACAGATACGCAGTATTTT. Translation gives CASSPGTSVKTDTQYF. This rearrangement joins TRBV9 to TRBJ2-3, with TRBD2 matching over 10 bases. The CDR3 runs to 16 residues. CDR1 and CDR2 from the germline V gene are SGDLS and YYNGEE. The V segment lost 4 bases and the J segment 3 bases; nucleotides outside the gene matches: 8.

This clone was counted a single time. The chain is built from TRBV7-3 and TRBJ2-1; 9 bases map to TRBD2. Germline V gene lookup returns CDR1 SGHTA and CDR2 FQGTGA. CDR3 size: 14 residues. Trimming removed 3 bases from V and 5 bases from J; junction bases left unmatched: 2. The CDR3 region is CASSFSGGNNEQFF. The CDR3 nucleotides read TGTGCCAGCAGCTTTAGCGGGGGAAACAATGAGCAGTTCTTC. Variable domain in full (rest from reference TRBV7-3 and TRBJ2-1): GAGVSQTPSNKVTEKGKYVELRCDPISGHTALYWYRQSLGQGPEFLIYFQGTGAADDSGLPNDRFFAVRPEGSVSTLKIQRTERGDSAVYLCASSFSGGNNEQFFGPGTRLTVL.

Notes on this clone: Other DNA sequences in this specimen translate into the identical CDR3. The chain couples TRBV30 to TRBJ1-2; TRBD1 agrees at 8 bases. Germline V gene lookup returns CDR1 GTSNPN and CDR2 SVGIG (reference sequence). There are 13 residues in the CDR3. This chain's CDR3 is CAWGTGGNYGYTF. The CDR3 DNA follows: TGTGCTTGGGGAACAGGGGGTAACTATGGCTACACCTTC.

This clone was seen only a few times. The rearrangement uses TRBV14 and TRBJ2-7; 13 nucleotides line up with TRBD2. Germline assignment: CDR1 SGHDN and CDR2 FVKESK. CDR3 length equals 15 residues. V gave up 4 bases and J gave up 5 bases; unmatched junction bases: 5. The CDR3: CASSLRLAGGHEQYF. For the CDR3, the DNA is TGTGCCAGCAGCCTTAGACTAGCGGGGGGCCACGAGCAGTACTTC.

The V call is TRBV15, the J call TRBJ2-1; 10 bases line up with TRBD2. With 5 bases clipped from V and 3 bases from J, the junction kept 7 bases outside the gene matches. CDR1 is LNHNV, CDR2 YYDKDF, per germline (reference sequence). This CDR3 comprises 16 residues. The CDR3: CATSPRTSGLYNEQFF. The DNA of the CDR3 is TGTGCCACCAGCCCTAGGACTAGCGGACTCTACAATGAGCAGTTCTTC.

The gene calls are TRBV10-3 and TRBJ2-2, with 10 bases that match TRBD1. Germline values: CDR1 ENHRY, CDR2 SYGVKD. CDR3 length: 16 amino acids. V was pared by 6 bases and J by 6 bases, with 10 bases of the junction left unmatched. The DNA of the CDR3 is TGTGCCATCAGAACCGGGACAGGGGATCGGGCCGGGGAGCTGTTTTTT. Translated: CAIRTGTGDRAGELFF.

J is TRBJ2-7 and V is TRBV5-6, with D hard to call. Germline-derived CDR1 and CDR2 are SGHDT and YYEEEE. Trimming took 1 base from V and 1 from J, leaving 12 bases between them. The CDR3 loop spans 15 amino acids. CDR3 DNA: TGTGCCAGCAGCTTGTACTCTCCTGGTTCCTACGAGCAGTACTTC. This translates into CASSLYSPGSYEQYF.

Only a few counts were recorded for this clone. V and J are TRBV4-1 and TRBJ2-4; 12 bases match TRBD2. CDR1 is MGHRA and CDR2 is YSYEKL in the germline V gene. J was trimmed by 8 bases and V by 2 bases; bases with no gene match: 7. This CDR3 spans 16 amino acids. The CDR3: CASSQILAGGPDIQYF. Written as DNA, the CDR3 is TGCGCCAGCAGCCAAATCCTAGCGGGAGGGCCAGACATTCAGTACTTC.

This clone was recorded a few times. The chain uses TRBV27 and TRBJ1-5; D is ambiguous. Trimming shortened V by 8 bases and J by 3 bases, and 14 bases separated the two germline ends. The CDR3 sequence is 14 residues long. The germline V gene has CDR1 MNHEY and CDR2 SMNVEV (reference sequence). In DNA, the CDR3 is TGTGCCAGCCGGCCGTCGGGAACCAATCAGCCCCAGCATTTT. It translates to CASRPSGTNQPQHF.

V usage is TRBV25-1 and J usage is TRBJ2-3; 13 bases line up with TRBD2. Trimming removed 5 bases from V and 2 bases from J; junction bases left unmatched: 1. Germline lookup yields CDR1 MGHDK and CDR2 SYGVNS. This CDR3 comprises 15 residues. Here the CDR3 DNA reads TGTGCCAGCAGTACTAGCGGGGGGGCCACAGATACGCAGTATTTT. It encodes CASSTSGGATDTQYF. Drawing the rest from reference TRBV25-1 and TRBJ2-3, the complete variable domain is EADIYQTPRYLVIGTGKKITLECSQTMGHDKMYWYQQDPGMELHLIHYSYGVNSTEKGDLSSESTVSRIRTEHFPLTLESARPSHTSQYLCASSTSGGATDTQYFGPGTRLTVL.

The V gene is TRBV2, the J gene TRBJ2-1, with TRBD1 matching over 11 bases. This CDR3 spans 14 amino acids. V trimming: 1 base; J trimming: 16 bases; junction bases outside the gene matches: 9. Germline-derived CDR1 and CDR2 are SNHLY and FYNNEI. In DNA, the CDR3 is TGTGCCAGCAGTGAAGGGACAGGGGGCTTGCATCGTTTCTTC. Translated, it gives CASSEGTGGLHRFF.

The chain carries TRBV5-4 and TRBJ2-3; 9 bases fit TRBD2. V gave up 4 bases and J gave up 0 bases; unmatched junction bases: 0. The germline V gene has CDR1 SGHNT and CDR2 YYREEE (reference sequence). The CDR3 loop spans 14 amino acids. The CDR3 reads CASSAGGSTDTQYF. The DNA for the CDR3 is TGTGCCAGCAGCGCGGGGGGGAGCACAGATACGCAGTATTTT.

V is TRBV30 and J is TRBJ1-6; a possible D gene is TRBD1 (6 bases). V lost 2 bases and J 10 bases, leaving 12 bases between the germline ends. Germline V gene lookup returns CDR1 GTSNPN and CDR2 SVGIG (reference sequence). This CDR3 is built from 13 residues. The CDR3 reads CAWSSGGSSPLHF. As DNA, the CDR3 is TGTGCCTGGAGTTCGGGGGGCAGCTCACCCCTCCACTTT.

The chain carries TRBV4-2 and TRBJ1-1; no clear D gene. CDR1 LGHNA and CDR2 YNFKEQ come from the germline V gene. Trimming removed 4 bases at V and 5 bases at J, with 11 bases between. This CDR3 region has 13 residues. This chain's CDR3 is CASSLSGITEAFF. CDR3 DNA sequence: TGTGCCAGCAGCCTCTCGGGGATAACTGAAGCTTTCTTT.

The V call is TRBV5-1, the J call TRBJ1-3, with D maybe TRBD1 (5 bases). Germline-derived CDR1 and CDR2 are SGHRS and YFSETQ. The CDR3 covers 15 residues. Between the trimmed V and J ends, which lost 2 bases and 4 bases, there was a span of 13 bases. The CDR3 loop is CASSLGAMIGNTIYF. Written as DNA, the CDR3 is TGCGCCAGCAGCTTAGGGGCAATGATAGGAAACACCATATATTTT.

The chain links TRBV15 to TRBJ2-7; D is ambiguous. Trimming removed 1 base from V and 2 bases from J, with 12 bases in between. In germline, CDR1 is LNHNV, CDR2 YYDKDF (reference sequence). This CDR3 has 15 residues. CDR3 in amino acids: CATSRGRGPTYEQYF. The CDR3 bases are TGTGCCACCAGCAGAGGCAGAGGCCCGACCTACGAGCAGTACTTC.

This sequence joins TRBV6-5 and TRBJ1-2, with 7 positions matching TRBD1. V was pared by 5 bases and J by 8 bases, with 14 bases of the junction left unmatched. This CDR3 spans 15 amino acids. Germline CDR1 reads MNHEY; CDR2 reads SVGAGI. In DNA, the CDR3 is TGTGCCAGCAGTCCCCGACAGGGCTCCCTTGAGGGCTACACCTTC. This sequence encodes CASSPRQGSLEGYTF.

Points on this clone: A junction end diverges from the germline sequence, so it may reflect a read error. CDR3 region: CASSTNSGGPYAREF. The CDR3 nucleotides are TGCGCCAGCAGCACAAATAGCGGGGGACCCTACGCACGGGAATTT. V usage is TRBV4-3 and J usage is TRBJ2-3; the match to TRBD2 covers 9 bases. The CDR3 runs 15 residues. The germline V gene encodes CDR1 LGHNA and CDR2 YSLEER.

V gene TRBV4-3 combines with J gene TRBJ1-4, with TRBD1 identical over 9 bases. V lost 4 bases and J lost 8; bases outside the gene matches: 14. CDR3 length: 17 residues. Germline CDR1 is LGHNA and CDR2 is YSLEER. CDR3 protein: CASSLIGPGTGSEKLFF. In DNA, the CDR3 is TGCGCCAGCAGCCTCATAGGTCCCGGGACAGGGTCCGAAAAACTGTTTTTT.

The chain employs TRBV9 and TRBJ2-7, with 7 positions matching TRBD2. CDR1 and CDR2 from the germline V gene are SGDLS and YYNGEE. The CDR3 has 11 residues. Unmatched junction bases numbered 2, after V lost 4 bases and J lost 7 bases. The CDR3 DNA sequence: TGTGCCAGCAGCTACGGGGGGGAGCAGTACTTC. It translates to CASSYGGEQYF.

The chain joins TRBV7-2 to TRBJ2-1; TRBD2 agrees at 16 bases. Germline V lookup: CDR1 SGHTA, CDR2 FQGNSA. J lost 0 bases, V lost 4 bases, and 6 bases had no gene match. The CDR3 length is 19 residues. The CDR3 is CASSSPGLAGGSSYNEQFF. The CDR3 DNA reads TGTGCCAGCAGCTCACCGGGACTAGCGGGAGGGAGCTCCTACAATGAGCAGTTCTTC.

Only one count was recorded for this clone. At one end, the junction sequence differs from germline, possibly due to a read error. The gene calls are TRBV7-2 and TRBJ1-2; 9 positions agree with TRBD1. CDR3 length: 15 amino acids. CDR1 SGHTA and CDR2 FQGNSA come from the germline V gene. The DNA of the CDR3 is TGTGCCAGCAGCCTAGCCGGGACAGGGAACTATGGCTACACCTTC. It specifies CASSLAGTGNYGYTF.

The chain recombines TRBV12-5 with TRBJ1-1; D is possibly TRBD1 (5 bases). The germline CDR1 and CDR2 sequences are LGHNT and FRNRAP. Trimming pared 4 bases from V and 1 base from J, leaving 16 bases between. The CDR3 contains 16 residues. Here the CDR3 DNA reads TGTGCTAGTGGTTCAACTCGACAGTATGAGAACACTGAAGCTTTCTTT. It is translated as CASGSTRQYENTEAFF.

The table lists this clone with a few counts. The chain has TRBV6-4 and TRBJ2-3, with TRBD1 identical over 9 bases. This CDR3 spans 15 amino acids. J was trimmed by 2 bases and V by 2 bases; bases with no gene match: 2. The germline gives CDR1 MRHNA, CDR2 SNTAGT. In DNA form, the CDR3 reads TGTGCCAGCAGTGACACAGGGGGCGCCACAGATACGCAGTATTTT. Its translation: CASSDTGGATDTQYF.

The gene calls are TRBV7-2 and TRBJ2-3, with a tentative D call TRBD2 (5 bases). Germline-derived CDR1 and CDR2 are SGHTA and FQGNSA. V was shortened by 3 bases and J by 2 bases, with 15 bases between the two germline ends. This CDR3 contains 16 residues. The CDR3 DNA follows: TGTGCCAGCAGCTTGAAGCGGCTACCTTCCACAGATACGCAGTATTTT. This sequence encodes CASSLKRLPSTDTQYF.